This T cell receptor beta chain came from a study of blood T cells in healthy people across ages. This clonotype has a count of ten or more. Next came a second PCR, run for about 6 to 12 cycles, which used a sample-barcoded 5' primer along with a J-beta primer mix. TCRdb independently ran MiXCR on the 5' RACE reads; one entry per CDR3 protein. The repertoire consists of over a million distinct CDR3 sequences, with around 40% occurring once and the leading ten covering 4%. The sample was blood. This TCR came from a woman under 30 in good health.

In nucleotides, the CDR3 is TGCGCCAGCAGCCAATTACACAGGGTTTACGAGCAGTACTTC. Its translation: CASSQLHRVYEQYF. The genes are TRBV4-1 and TRBJ2-7; TRBD1 is a possible D gene (6 bases). The CDR3 has 14 amino acids. Between the trimmed V and J ends, which lost 2 bases and 4 bases, there was a span of 12 bases. CDR1 is MGHRA and CDR2 is YSYEKL in the germline V gene.